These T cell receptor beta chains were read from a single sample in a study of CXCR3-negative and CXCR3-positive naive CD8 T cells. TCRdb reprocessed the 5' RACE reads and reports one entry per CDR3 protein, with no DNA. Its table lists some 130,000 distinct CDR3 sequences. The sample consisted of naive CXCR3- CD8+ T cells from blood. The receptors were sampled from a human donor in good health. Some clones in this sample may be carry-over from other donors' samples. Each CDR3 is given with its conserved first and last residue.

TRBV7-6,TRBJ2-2,CASSGPGRNTGELFF
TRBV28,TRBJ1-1,CASSLTGSNTEAFF
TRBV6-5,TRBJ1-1,CASSLSPGGTEAFF
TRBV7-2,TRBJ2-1,CASSSTSGGIDEQFF
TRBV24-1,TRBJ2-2,CATSDLDGGFNTGELFF
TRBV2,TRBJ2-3,CASSLPAAGDTDTQYF
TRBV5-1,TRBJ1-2,CASRSGTYDGYTF
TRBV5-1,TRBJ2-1,CASSLPGQARSEEQFF
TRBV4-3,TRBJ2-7,CASSQDRGTSYEQYF
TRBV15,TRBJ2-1,CATSPRLAGVNNEQFF
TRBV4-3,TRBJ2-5,CASSQARGETQYF
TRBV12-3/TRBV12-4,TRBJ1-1,CASSFAGLEAFF
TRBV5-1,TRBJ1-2,CASRDNLDYGYTF
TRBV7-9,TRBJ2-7,CASSSLGQGVVYEQYF
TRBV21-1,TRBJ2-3,CASSPMGDPTDTQYF
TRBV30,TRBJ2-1,CATWNPGQGWNEQFF
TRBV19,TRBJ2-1,CASSIDTSGRYEQFF
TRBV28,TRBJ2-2,CASSLALAEGTGELFF
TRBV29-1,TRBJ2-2,CSVGKGNTGELFF
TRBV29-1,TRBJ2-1,CSVDTSGRAYDEQFF
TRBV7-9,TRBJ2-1,CASSVPGEQFF